The clone carrying this T cell receptor beta chain was found many times. TCRdb passed the RT-PCR reads through MiXCR, listing each CDR3 protein once. This sample has 500,000 or so distinct CDR3 sequences, with approximately 9.9% found just once. The CDR3 sequence is 15 residues long. J was trimmed by 4 bases and V by 1 base; bases with no gene match: 6. This entry is derived from a study of response to subunit inactivated influenza vaccine. Material: PBMCs from blood, obtained roughly 46 days after vaccination. This sequence originates from a man aged 50 or older who received an inactivated influenza vaccine. The chain has TRBV12-3 or TRBV12-4 and TRBJ2-5; 7 nucleotides match TRBD1. The CDR3 DNA reads as TGTGCCAGCAGTTTAGGTGGACAGGCGGTAGAGACCCAGTACTTC. It specifies CASSLGGQAVETQYF.